This TCR beta chain was recorded in a study of cytomegalovirus exposure and HLA in healthy donors (dated by TCRdb to 2016 to 2017). Regarding the complete study: An earlier analysis of approximately 640 of the donors reported 250 to 300 Gb of sequence data and 117 million unique TCR beta sequences from about 179 million T cells. Roughly 300 gigabases of sequencing data and approximately 85 million unique TCR sequences were included in an early release covering roughly 700 HLA-typed donors. The genetic ancestry cluster associated with self-reported Caucasian donors included roughly 84% of the roughly 400 genotyped donors. The study aimed to test whether signatures of past pathogen exposure could be identified by cataloging public T cell receptors. The T cell repertoires of around 730 subjects were profiled by immunosequencing and related to cytomegalovirus serostatus. Besides the first cohort of approximately 710 subjects, a separate validation cohort made up of around 120 different subjects was used. To predict cytomegalovirus infection status, the study brought together high-throughput TCR immunosequencing, statistical association of individual TCRs with disease status, and machine learning. A later analysis re-analyzed previously published TCR beta repertoires from 550 to 700 donors and added high-resolution HLA genotyping to study TCR occurrence patterns. Rather than using new phenotypic data, the later analysis identified candidate immune exposures from TCR beta sequences and from how often those sequences occurred across donors. To decide whether each TCR beta V gene segment behaved as functional or pseudogenic, an earlier analysis of fewer than 750 of the donors relied on high-throughput TCR beta sequencing. Alongside the repertoire data, information on donor age, sex, ethnicity and CMV serostatus was compiled. A later genetic analysis used genome-wide SNP genotypes for about 55% of the 666 donors, treating that subset as a discovery cohort. Every repertoire in the discovery cohort had been generated on one and the same sequencing platform. Both class I and class II loci were covered by HLA typing, at four-digit resolution. Typing coverage varied by locus: roughly 620-640 donors for A, B, C, DRB1 and DQB1; some 520 for DQA1; 600 to 610 for DPA1; approximately 450 for DPB1. Roughly five DR-DQ haplotypes were treated as single units for association and clustering because of strong linkage in the cohort. Among 300 to 500 genotyped donors of the cohort, an average of approximately 240,000 unique TCR beta nucleotide sequences was sequenced per donor, of which approximately 18% were non-productive.

The cohort was made up of roughly 670 healthy bone marrow donors. All cohort members were sampled while nominally healthy, although unrecorded immune exposures were likely present. CMV serostatus was recorded as positive for 289 and negative for about 50% of the 666 cohort members, whereas no CMV serostatus was recorded for the donor in question. A peripheral blood sample was provided by each donor, and peripheral blood mononuclear cells were used for TCR beta sequencing. The Qiagen DNeasy Blood Extraction Kit was used to extract genomic DNA from the blood cell samples. Concerning this clone: Its antigen remains unidentified. Qualities for individual bases were not recorded, and no much larger clone is one base off.

Counted from cysteine to phenylalanine, this CDR3 has 13 amino acids. CDR3 DNA only is kept here, 39 bases in frame from base 1. The V and J ends are trimmed by 2 bases and 0 bases, leaving 2 bases between them. The germline V gene encodes CDR1 SNHLY and CDR2 FYNNEI. Libraries were built with the immunoSEQ multiplex PCR assay. For the multiplex PCR, a mixture combining 60 forward primers for TCR Vbeta segments and 13 reverse primers for TCR Jbeta segments was used. The CDR3 region of rearranged TCR beta genes was amplified from genomic DNA by a multiplex PCR assay. The Illumina HiSeq System was used to sequence the amplified TCR beta libraries as 87-base-pair reads. On the study's bioinformatics: A later analysis tallied roughly 80 million unique TCR beta chains across the 700 or so repertoires, and approximately 11 million of those chains were shared by two or more donors. Raw reads were error-corrected and collapsed into unique sequences with a nearest-neighbor algorithm that merged closely related sequences to remove PCR and sequencing errors. To assign V, D and J gene segments, CDR3 sequences were aligned to IMGT reference sequences. For a sequence to be retained, a match of at least six nucleotides was required to both a V gene segment and a J gene segment. Rearrangements were classified as productive when the CDR3 lacked stop codons and remained in frame with V and J, and all other rearrangements were classified as non-productive. Following IMGT convention, CDR3 was defined as the stretch from the second conserved V-encoded cysteine to the conserved J-encoded phenylalanine. In an earlier analysis of roughly 610 of the donors, sequences lacking an unambiguous match to a single V gene segment were excluded. In an earlier analysis of about 590 of the donors, a V segment was called functional when productive rearrangements were above 56.7%, and segregating when the standard deviation between donors exceeded 5%. A statistical classification framework was developed to diagnose cytomegalovirus status using the catalog of TCR beta chain sequences. In a later analysis, V and J genes were assigned by comparing TCR nucleotide sequences against IMGT/GENE-DB human TR gene sequences. In a later analysis, CDR3 sequences and most-parsimonious VDJ recombination scenarios were assigned using the TCRdist pipeline. In a later analysis, every TCR beta chain was defined by the combination of its CDR3 amino acid sequence and its V-gene family, and reads without a unique V-gene family were dropped. A later analysis removed 592 highly shared, low-generation-probability nucleotide sequences to deal with suspected cross-contamination and a sequencing artifact. In a later analysis, a clonal expansion index was calculated for each public chain from normalized within-repertoire ranks of inferred template counts. In a later analysis, generation probabilities were computed using a VDJ recombination model fitted to out-of-frame rearrangements, and the results were checked against IGoR. Hypergeometric tests were used in a later analysis to score TCR-TCR, TCR-HLA and TCR-CMV co-occurrence, with a repertoire-size bias correction applied to the TCR pairs. A later analysis estimated false discovery rates by permuting HLA or CMV assignments 20 times. In a later analysis, co-occurring TCRs were grouped using DBSCAN, and TCRdist sequence similarity was added for clustering within HLA-allele-positive subsets. Repertoires with fewer than 30,000 or more than 120,000 public chains were left out of co-occurrence clustering, as were about 5 repertoires with anomalous nucleotide sharing. Held by TCRdb, this immuneACCESS table contains in-frame sequences only and omits some clones. Under half of the omission traces to an unresolved V gene where checked; the cause of the rest is unknown. D and trimming come from the DNA, and the V and J calls and clone size come from that table. Recorded for this sample are around 120,000 clones; more than 65% of them occurred a single time. Less than 4% of the sample belongs to the ten largest clones.

Beyond this particular receptor, the publication reports: In an earlier analysis of about 600 of the donors, most TCR beta V segments appeared in productive rearrangements about 87% or about 30% of the time, broadly matching IMGT annotations. In a later genetic analysis, a missense DCLRE1C variant was associated with V-gene and J-gene trimming of TCR beta chains, and the association was replicated in an independent cohort. When HLA alleles, especially DR and DQ, strongly co-occurred, TCR associations were difficult to assign to individual alleles. In vitro tests confirmed that three of the cytomegalovirus-associated TCR beta chains recognize cytomegalovirus antigens. A group of highly shared sequence variants was considered likely to be a technical artifact of the sequencing pipeline. The study gave a list of 150 to 200 TCR beta chains associated with cytomegalovirus. Specific HLA alleles were associated with over 15,000 TCR beta sequences at a false discovery rate of 0.05 in a later analysis. Some IMGT-functional V segments, including TRBV6-2 and TRBV6-3, could not be distinguished by the 87-base-pair reads and were therefore excluded. Most TCR sequences were observed very rarely across donors, whereas some public TCRs were present in many individuals. Immune exposure information for the cohort was limited to CMV serostatus. Only TCR beta chains were sequenced in this cohort, and the absence of alpha or paired-chain data limited detectable features. A later analysis reported that several top co-occurrence clusters appeared linked to parvovirus B19, influenza, CMV and Epstein-Barr virus. Compared with the approximately 600-donor mean, donors in an Asian-associated ancestry cluster had fewer N-insertions in productive TCRs, according to a later genetic analysis. A further reported finding was that TCR beta sequences accurately predicted the HLA-A and HLA-B alleles for most subjects in the first cohort. In a later analysis, TCR association rates were found to vary across HLA loci, with the most associated TCRs seen for DRB1 alleles and the fewest for HLA-C alleles. Presence/absence analyses assumed roughly uniform sequencing depth across donors, an assumption that may not hold. The authors suggested that the approach could potentially be generalized to other disease states and immunological phenotypes. A later analysis found that HLA-associated TCR beta chains were more clonally expanded and had lower generation probabilities than equally common non-associated chains. Linkage disequilibrium might explain the correlated functional status among segregating V segments, but an unknown experimental factor could not be excluded. The earlier analysis of about 600 of the donors excluded some 15 rarely observed V segments, including chromosome 9 orphons, because counts were too low. Because HLA typing was missing for some donors at each locus, association tests included only the typed subset. Cytomegalovirus status was reported to be diagnosed by the classifier with high specificity and sensitivity in both the original and validation cohorts. According to a later analysis, most CMV-associated TCR beta chains appeared to be HLA-restricted, and the HLA associations seemed to be driven largely by CMV exposure.

The source is a human donor in good health. The sample comprised PBMCs. The rearrangement combines TRBV2 with TRBJ1-5, with the D gene too uncertain to name. The CDR3 region: CASSEHSNQPQHF. The nucleotide sequence is TGTGCCAGCAGTGAACATAGCAATCAGCCCCAGCATTTT.